This is a list of T cell receptor beta chains from one sample in a study of shared clonotypes between healthy human individuals. Clones were sequenced by immunoSEQ multiplex PCR, and TCRdb holds only the in-frame ones, with some missing. The sample holds fewer than 550,000 clones; roughly 79% are singletons and the top ten take 9.5% to 15%. The material sequenced was PBMCs. These receptors were taken from a woman in her forties in good health. Some clones in this sample may be carry-over from other donors' samples. CDR3s include the opening cysteine and the closing phenylalanine or tryptophan. A D gene is named only where the DNA matches it firmly. Size is omitted from some rows. Given values are once, few, many or a class for expanded clones.

TRBV5-8	TRBJ1-1	once	TRBD1	TGTGCCAGCAGCTCACGACAGGGCGGAACGGACACTGAAGCTTTCTTT	CASSSRQGGTDTEAFF
TRBV14	TRBJ2-1	-	TRBD2	TGTGCCAGCAGCCCCCTGCGACTAGCGGGAGGGAAGGGGAATGAGCAGTTCTTC	CASSPLRLAGGKGNEQFF
TRBV5-6	TRBJ2-7	-	TRBD1	TGTGCCAGTACTGACAGGGTGACTTACGAGCAGTACTTC	CASTDRVTYEQYF
TRBV27	TRBJ1-3	-	-	TGTGCCAGCAGTTTGAGATCTGGAAACACCATATATTTT	CASSLRSGNTIYF
TRBV11-2	TRBJ2-7	-	-	TGTGCCAGCAGCTTAGGGCAGGGCCTTTACGAGCAGTACTTC	CASSLGQGLYEQYF
TRBV18	TRBJ2-1	-	-	TGTGCCAGCTCGCCATGGGCACAGTACAATGAGCAGTTCTTC	CASSPWAQYNEQFF
TRBV4-1	TRBJ2-7	-	TRBD2	TGCGCCAGCAGCCAAGGGCTAGCGGGGTTCTACGAGCAGTACTTC	CASSQGLAGFYEQYF
TRBV5-4	TRBJ2-3	-	TRBD2	TGTGCCAGCAGCAGAATAGGGCTAGCGGGGGGGGGAAACACAGATACGCAGTATTTT	CASSRIGLAGGGNTDTQYF
TRBV2	TRBJ2-1	-	TRBD2	TGTGCCAGCAGACCCCCCAGCGGGGGCTACAATGAGCAGTTCTTC	CASRPPSGGYNEQFF
TRBV9	TRBJ1-1	few	TRBD1	TGTGCCAGCAGCGTAGTTTCAGGGGGAGACACTGAAGCTTTCTTT	CASSVVSGGDTEAFF
TRBV7-8	TRBJ2-7	-	-	TGTGCCAGCAGCTTGCAGGGCCACGAGCAGTACTTC	CASSLQGHEQYF
TRBV7-3	TRBJ1-1	-	-	TGTGCCAGCAGCCCCCAGGGAATCACTGAAGCTTTCTTT	CASSPQGITEAFF
TRBV9	TRBJ2-1	-	TRBD2	TGTGCCAGCGGCCCTACTAGCGGCCCCTACAATGAGCAGTTCTTC	CASGPTSGPYNEQFF
TRBV2	TRBJ2-4	-	TRBD2	TGTGCCAGCAGTGAAGCGCGACTAGCGGGGACCAAAAACATTCAGTACTTC	CASSEARLAGTKNIQYF
TRBV2	TRBJ1-2	-	TRBD1	TGTGCCAGCAGTGAGAGACAGGGAACCTATGGCTACACCTTC	CASSERQGTYGYTF
TRBV5-4	TRBJ2-5	-	TRBD1	TGTGCCAGCAGTGGCCCCGGGACAGTTGAGACCCAGTACTTC	CASSGPGTVETQYF
TRBV28	TRBJ2-3	once	TRBD1	TGTGCCAGCAGATCTAGACAGGGCGACACAGATACGCAGTATTTT	CASRSRQGDTDTQYF
TRBV29-1	TRBJ2-7	-	-	TGCAGCGTAACGACCGGGACCCTAGCCTACGAGCAGTACTTC	CSVTTGTLAYEQYF
TRBV27	TRBJ2-7	-	TRBD1	TGTGCCAGCAGTCGTCTCCGGGCAGGGGGCCGGGTCGAGCAGTACTTC	CASSRLRAGGRVEQYF
TRBV7-9	TRBJ2-2	-	-	TGTGCCAGCACCAGGGTTATTGTGACCGGGGAGCTGTTTTTT	CASTRVIVTGELFF
TRBV2	TRBJ2-7	-	TRBD1	TGTGCCAGCAGGGCAGGACAGGCATCCTACGAGCAGTACTTC	CASRAGQASYEQYF
TRBV10-3	TRBJ2-5	-	-	TGTGCCATCAGTGGGTCGAAAGCCCAAGAGACCCAGTACTTC	CAISGSKAQETQYF